Described below is a single T cell receptor beta chain sequence and its context. The entry originates in a study of blood T cell repertoires in COVID-19. In the study overall: Samples of COVID-19 (acute and convalescent) were obtained from the United States, Italy and Spain. Sample material is recorded as cDNA or gDNA derived from T cells, B-cell-depleted T cells, or PBMCs.

Original analysis: Estimation of nucleated cell counts was performed using reference gene primer amplification. Sequencing used immunoSEQ multiplex PCR; TCRdb keeps in-frame clones, though not all of them. The DNA was the basis for D and trimming; V, J and clone size are from that table. The sample carries around 170,000 clones, 83% recorded once. This CDR3 spans 13 amino acids. V gave up 2 bases and J gave up 2 bases, with 6 bases separating them. CDR1 is KGHSH and CDR2 is LQKENI in the germline V gene. The sample comprised peripheral blood. This chain joins TRBV18 and TRBJ1-1; D unresolved. The clonotype originates from a human donor in a cohort sampled during active COVID-19. The CDR3 sequence is CASSPAQNTEAFF. Written as DNA, the CDR3 is TGTGCCAGCTCACCAGCACAAAACACTGAAGCTTTCTTT.